The rows below give T cell receptor beta chains drawn from one sample of a study of response to subunit inactivated influenza vaccine. TCRdb re-analysed the RT-PCR reads in MiXCR, keeping a single row per CDR3 protein. The data contain more than 200,000 distinct CDR3 sequences, over 9% of them singletons. The sequences come from non-naive T cells sorted from PBMCs, collected less than 15 days before vaccination. These receptors were obtained from a man aged 45-60 years who received an inactivated influenza vaccine. Each CDR3 is given with its conserved first and last residue. D genes are given only for firm matches. Not all rows give a size; the values are once, few, many and, for expanded clones, a class.

>TRBD2|16|TRBV9|TRBJ2-3|.
CASSVSSGRARDTQYF
TGTGCCAGCAGCGTATCCAGCGGGAGGGCCAGAGATACGCAGTATTTT
>.|16|TRBV7-2|TRBJ2-1|.
CASSPGGRGSYNEQFF
TGTGCCAGCAGCCCCGGTGGGCGGGGCTCCTACAATGAGCAGTTCTTC
>TRBD1|15|TRBV7-2|TRBJ1-1|many
CASSLAPGTGSDAFF
TGTGCCAGCAGCTTAGCGCCGGGGACAGGCTCCGACGCTTTCTTT
>.|14|TRBV7-2|TRBJ1-5|.
CASSLARDNQPQHF
TGTGCCAGCAGCTTAGCCAGGGACAATCAGCCCCAGCATTTT
>.|15|TRBV18|TRBJ2-3|.
CASSPPREIYGTQYF
TGTGCCAGCTCACCACCAAGGGAAATCTACGGTACGCAGTATTTT
>TRBD1|14|TRBV15|TRBJ1-5|few
CATELDRGKQPQHF
TGTGCCACGGAGTTGGACAGGGGGAAGCAGCCCCAGCATTTT
>TRBD1|15|TRBV7-8|TRBJ1-6|many
CASSLEGAQNSPLHF
TGTGCCAGCAGCTTAGAGGGGGCTCAGAATTCACCCCTCCACTTT
>.|14|TRBV27|TRBJ1-5|few
CASSFGAEGQPQHF
TGTGCCAGCAGTTTTGGAGCTGAGGGTCAGCCCCAGCATTTT
>TRBD2|15|TRBV2|TRBJ2-2|.
CASITGLGNTGELFF
TGTGCCAGCATCACAGGACTAGGGAACACCGGGGAGCTGTTTTTT
>TRBD1|13|TRBV5-1|TRBJ2-7|many
CASSTGTAYEQYF
TGCGCCAGCAGCACAGGGACAGCCTACGAGCAGTACTTC
>TRBD2|14|TRBV20-1|TRBJ2-1|many
CSVKRGGSYNEQFF
TGCAGCGTTAAGCGGGGTGGGTCCTACAATGAGCAGTTCTTC
>TRBD2|17|TRBV19|TRBJ2-3|many
CASSRLSSGDLTDTQYF
TGTGCCAGTAGTCGTTTGAGTAGCGGGGATCTTACAGATACGCAGTATTTT
>.|15|TRBV6-1|TRBJ2-3|few
CASSDIAGSTDTQYF
TGTGCCAGCAGTGATATCGCTGGTAGCACAGATACGCAGTATTTT
>TRBD1|15|TRBV7-9|TRBJ1-1|few
CAGSRDRGHGTEAFF
TGTGCCGGGTCCCGGGACAGGGGGCATGGGACTGAAGCTTTCTTT
>.|13|TRBV18|TRBJ2-7|many
CASSPLAMGEQYF
TGTGCCAGCTCACCACTCGCAATGGGGGAGCAGTACTTC
>TRBD1|14|TRBV20-1|TRBJ1-1|.
CSAHTGTGDMGAFF
TGCAGTGCACATACCGGGACAGGGGACATGGGGGCTTTCTTT
>.|13|TRBV20-1|TRBJ2-1|many
CSADFGPYNEQFF
TGCAGTGCGGATTTTGGACCGTACAATGAGCAGTTCTTC
>.|13|TRBV2|TRBJ2-5|many
CASSEGSGATQYF
TGTGCCAGCAGTGAAGGATCAGGAGCGACCCAGTACTTC
>TRBD1|16|TRBV9|TRBJ2-2|.
CASSPRQGRNTGELFF
TGTGCCAGCAGCCCACGACAGGGCCGAAACACCGGGGAGCTGTTTTTT
>.|13|TRBV20-1|TRBJ1-3|few
CSARGGMGNTIYF
TGCAGTGCTAGGGGCGGGATGGGAAACACCATATATTTT
>.|15|TRBV3-1|TRBJ1-6|.
CASSQETHIRSPLHF
TGTGCCAGCAGCCAAGAGACACATATCCGTTCACCCCTCCACTTT
>.|17|TRBV5-1|TRBJ1-6|.
CASSLEEGVPGGSPLHF
TGCGCCAGCAGCTTGGAAGAGGGGGTTCCGGGGGGTTCACCCCTCCACTTT
>TRBD2|16|TRBV4-3|TRBJ2-5|.
CASSQVPRGGQETQYF
TGCGCCAGCAGCCAAGTGCCGCGGGGGGGCCAAGAGACCCAGTACTTC
>.|17|TRBV6-2/TRBV6-3|TRBJ2-1|many
CASSIIGGGRLYNEQFF
TGTGCCAGCAGTATAATAGGGGGAGGCCGATTATACAATGAGCAGTTCTTC
>.|13|TRBV5-1|TRBJ2-7|many
CASSPDRIYEQYF
TGCGCCAGCAGCCCCGACAGAATTTACGAGCAGTACTTC
>.|15|TRBV20-1|TRBJ2-1|few
CSVLGRRGSYNEQFF
TGCAGTGTCCTAGGACGGAGGGGCTCCTACAATGAGCAGTTCTTC
>.|13|TRBV5-6|TRBJ1-1|many
CASSLKGETEAFF
TGTGCCAGCAGCTTGAAGGGGGAAACTGAAGCTTTCTTT
>TRBD2|15|TRBV20-1|TRBJ2-7|.
CSARELAGDTAEQYF
TGCAGTGCTAGAGAGCTAGCGGGAGACACAGCCGAGCAGTACTTC
>TRBD2|17|TRBV7-9|TRBJ2-1|few
CASSLGKLAGDYNEQFF
TGTGCCAGCAGCTTAGGTAAACTAGCGGGAGACTACAATGAGCAGTTCTTC
>TRBD1|14|TRBV9|TRBJ2-7|few
CASSVVGTGNEQYF
TGTGCCAGCAGCGTAGTTGGGACAGGTAACGAGCAGTACTTC
>TRBD2|13|TRBV29-1|TRBJ2-1|many
CSTQAGVSNEQFF
TGCAGCACTCAGGCGGGAGTATCCAATGAGCAGTTCTTC
>TRBD2|17|TRBV25-1|TRBJ2-2|.
CASKGLAGGRGTGELFF
TGTGCCAGCAAGGGACTAGCGGGGGGGCGTGGCACCGGGGAGCTGTTTTTT
>TRBD2|15|TRBV30|TRBJ2-1|few
CAWNQGTSGRGEQFF
TGTGCCTGGAATCAGGGGACTAGCGGGAGAGGTGAGCAGTTCTTC
>.|12|TRBV29-1|TRBJ2-3|.
CSGSGGTDTQYF
TGCAGCGGCTCCGGGGGCACAGATACGCAGTATTTT
>.|14|TRBV19|TRBJ1-1|.
CASTTLQQNTEAFF
TGTGCCAGTACCACCTTACAGCAGAACACTGAAGCTTTCTTT
>TRBD1|12|TRBV29-1|TRBJ2-7|many
CSVTGQGHEQYF
TGCAGCGTCACGGGACAGGGCCACGAGCAGTACTTC
>.|15|TRBV3-1|TRBJ2-7|.
CASSQGVGAAYEQYF
TGTGCCAGCAGCCAGGGCGTGGGAGCCGCCTACGAGCAGTACTTC